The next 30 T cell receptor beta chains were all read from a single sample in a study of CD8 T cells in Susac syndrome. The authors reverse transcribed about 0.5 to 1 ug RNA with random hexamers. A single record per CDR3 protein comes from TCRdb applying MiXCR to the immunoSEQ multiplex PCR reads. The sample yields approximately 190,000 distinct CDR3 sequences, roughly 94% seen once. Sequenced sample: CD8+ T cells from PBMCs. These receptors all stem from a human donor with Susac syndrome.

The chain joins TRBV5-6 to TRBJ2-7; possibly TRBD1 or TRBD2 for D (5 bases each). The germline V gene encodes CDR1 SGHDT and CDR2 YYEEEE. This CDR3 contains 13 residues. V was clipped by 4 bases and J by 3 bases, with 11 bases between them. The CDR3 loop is CASSRGGNYEQYF. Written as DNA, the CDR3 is TGTGCCAGCAGCCGTGGGGGAAACTACGAGCAGTACTTC. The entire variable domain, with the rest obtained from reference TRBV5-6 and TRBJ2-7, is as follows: DAGVTQSPTHLIKTRGQQVTLRCSPKSGHDTVSWYQQALGQGPQFIFQYYEEEERQRGNFPDRFSGHQFPNYSSELNVNALLLGDSALYLCASSRGGNYEQYFGPGTRLTVT.

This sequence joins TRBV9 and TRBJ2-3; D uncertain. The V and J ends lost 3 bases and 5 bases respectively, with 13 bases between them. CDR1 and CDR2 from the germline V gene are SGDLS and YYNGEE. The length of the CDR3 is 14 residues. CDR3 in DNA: TGTGCCAGCAGCGCCGCCCACGAAGAAGATACGCAGTATTTT. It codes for CASSAAHEEDTQYF.

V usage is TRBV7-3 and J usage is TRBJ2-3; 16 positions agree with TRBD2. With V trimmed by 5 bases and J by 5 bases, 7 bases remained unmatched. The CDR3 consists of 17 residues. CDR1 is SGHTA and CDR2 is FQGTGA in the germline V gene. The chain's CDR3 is CASSLGLAGGPGDTQYF. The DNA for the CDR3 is TGTGCCAGCAGCCTGGGACTAGCGGGGGGGCCGGGAGATACGCAGTATTTT.

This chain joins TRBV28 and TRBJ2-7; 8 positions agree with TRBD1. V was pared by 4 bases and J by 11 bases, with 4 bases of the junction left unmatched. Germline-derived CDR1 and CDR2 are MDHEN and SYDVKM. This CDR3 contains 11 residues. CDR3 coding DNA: TGTGCCAGCAGTTCGTCGGACAGGGAGTACTTC. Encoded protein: CASSSSDREYF.

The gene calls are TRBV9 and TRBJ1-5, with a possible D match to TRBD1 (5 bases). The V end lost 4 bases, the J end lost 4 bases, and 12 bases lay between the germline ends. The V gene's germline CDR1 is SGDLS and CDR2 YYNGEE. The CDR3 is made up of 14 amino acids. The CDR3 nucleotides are TGTGCCAGCAGCCCCGGGGCAGATAATCAGCCCCAGCATTTT. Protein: CASSPGADNQPQHF.

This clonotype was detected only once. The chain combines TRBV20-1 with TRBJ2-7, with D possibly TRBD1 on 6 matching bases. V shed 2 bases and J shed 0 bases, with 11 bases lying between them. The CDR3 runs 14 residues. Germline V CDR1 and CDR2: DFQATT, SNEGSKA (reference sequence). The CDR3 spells CSARSGAASYEQYF. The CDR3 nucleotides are TGCAGTGCTAGATCAGGGGCTGCCTCCTACGAGCAGTACTTC.

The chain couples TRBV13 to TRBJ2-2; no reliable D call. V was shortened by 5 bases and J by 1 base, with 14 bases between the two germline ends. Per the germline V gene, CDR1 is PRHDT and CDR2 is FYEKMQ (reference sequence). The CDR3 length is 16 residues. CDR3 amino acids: CASSPQDGRNTGELFF. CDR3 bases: TGTGCCAGCAGCCCCCAGGACGGAAGGAACACCGGGGAGCTGTTTTTT.

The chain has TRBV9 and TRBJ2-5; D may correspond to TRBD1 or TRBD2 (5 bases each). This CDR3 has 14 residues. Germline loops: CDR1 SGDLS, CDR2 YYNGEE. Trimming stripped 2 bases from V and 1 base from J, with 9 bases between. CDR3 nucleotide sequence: TGTGCCAGCAGCGTGGGGACCCGCCAAGAGACCCAGTACTTC. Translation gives CASSVGTRQETQYF.

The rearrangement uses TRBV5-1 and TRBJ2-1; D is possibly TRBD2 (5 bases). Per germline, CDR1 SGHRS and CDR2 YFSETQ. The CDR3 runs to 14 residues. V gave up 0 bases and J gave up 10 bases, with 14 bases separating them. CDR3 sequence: CASSLVGASGEQFF. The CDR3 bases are TGCGCCAGCAGCTTGGTAGGTGCCTCGGGAGAGCAGTTCTTC.

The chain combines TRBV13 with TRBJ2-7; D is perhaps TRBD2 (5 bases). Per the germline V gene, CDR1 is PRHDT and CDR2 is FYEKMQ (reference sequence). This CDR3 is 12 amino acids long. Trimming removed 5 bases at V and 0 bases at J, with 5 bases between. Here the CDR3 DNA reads TGTGCCAGCAGCGACTACTCCTACGAGCAGTACTTC. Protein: CASSDYSYEQYF. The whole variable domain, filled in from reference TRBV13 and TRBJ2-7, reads AAGVIQSPRHLIKEKRETATLKCYPIPRHDTVYWYQQGPGQDPQFLISFYEKMQSDKGSIPDRFSAQQFSDYHSELNMSSLELGDSALYFCASSDYSYEQYFGPGTRLTVT.

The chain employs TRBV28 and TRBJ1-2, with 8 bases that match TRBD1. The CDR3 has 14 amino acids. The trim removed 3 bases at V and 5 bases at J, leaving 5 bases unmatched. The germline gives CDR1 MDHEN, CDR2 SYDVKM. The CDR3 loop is CASSFATGAYGYTF. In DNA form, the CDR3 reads TGTGCCAGCAGTTTCGCGACAGGGGCATATGGCTACACCTTC.

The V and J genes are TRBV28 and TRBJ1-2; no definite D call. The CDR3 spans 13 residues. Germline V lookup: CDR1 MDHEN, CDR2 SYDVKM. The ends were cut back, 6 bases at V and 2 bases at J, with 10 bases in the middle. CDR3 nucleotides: TGTGCCAGCAGCCTCTCATTAAACTATGGCTACACCTTC. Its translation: CASSLSLNYGYTF.

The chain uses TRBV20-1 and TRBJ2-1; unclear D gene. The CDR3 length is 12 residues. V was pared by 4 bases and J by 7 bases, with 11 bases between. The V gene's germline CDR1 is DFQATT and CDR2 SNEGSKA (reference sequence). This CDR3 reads CSATLRRNEQFF. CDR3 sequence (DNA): TGCAGTGCTACCCTAAGGCGTAATGAGCAGTTCTTC.

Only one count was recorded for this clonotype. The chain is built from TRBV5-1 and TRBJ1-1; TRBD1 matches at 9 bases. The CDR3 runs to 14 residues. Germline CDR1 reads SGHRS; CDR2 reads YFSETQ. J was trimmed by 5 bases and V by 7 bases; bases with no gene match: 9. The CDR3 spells CASHVGQGRTEAFF. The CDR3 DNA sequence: TGCGCCAGCCATGTCGGACAGGGGAGGACTGAAGCTTTCTTT.

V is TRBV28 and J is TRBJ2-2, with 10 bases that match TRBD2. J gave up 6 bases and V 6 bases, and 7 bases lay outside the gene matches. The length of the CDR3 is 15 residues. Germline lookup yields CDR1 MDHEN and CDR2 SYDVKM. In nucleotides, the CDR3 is TGTGCCAGCAGGCAGGGCCTAGCGGGGGCCGGGGAGCTGTTTTTT. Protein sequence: CASRQGLAGAGELFF.

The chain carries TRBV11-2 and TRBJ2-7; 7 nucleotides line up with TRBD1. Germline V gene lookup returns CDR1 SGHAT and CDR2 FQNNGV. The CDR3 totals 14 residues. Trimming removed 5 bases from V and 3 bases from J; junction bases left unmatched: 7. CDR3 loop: CASSPGQALYEQYF. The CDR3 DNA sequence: TGTGCCAGCAGCCCCGGACAGGCTCTCTACGAGCAGTACTTC.

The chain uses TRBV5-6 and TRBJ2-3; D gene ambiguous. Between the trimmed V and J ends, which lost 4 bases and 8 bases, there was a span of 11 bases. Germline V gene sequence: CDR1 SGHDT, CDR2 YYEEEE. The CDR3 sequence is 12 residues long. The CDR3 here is CASSPALGTQYF. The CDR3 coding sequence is TGTGCCAGCAGCCCGGCCCTAGGTACGCAGTATTTT. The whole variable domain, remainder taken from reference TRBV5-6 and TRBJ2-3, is DAGVTQSPTHLIKTRGQQVTLRCSPKSGHDTVSWYQQALGQGPQFIFQYYEEEERQRGNFPDRFSGHQFPNYSSELNVNALLLGDSALYLCASSPALGTQYFGPGTRLTVL.

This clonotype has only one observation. The CDR3 coding sequence is TGCAGTGCACACGTCGGAGGATATGAGCAGTACTTC. Translated, it gives CSAHVGGYEQYF. V gene TRBV20-1 combines with J gene TRBJ2-7; a weak D match, TRBD2 (5 bases). Germline assignment: CDR1 DFQATT and CDR2 SNEGSKA (reference sequence). The CDR3 runs 12 residues. Deletions cut 6 bases from V and 7 bases from J, with 16 bases between.

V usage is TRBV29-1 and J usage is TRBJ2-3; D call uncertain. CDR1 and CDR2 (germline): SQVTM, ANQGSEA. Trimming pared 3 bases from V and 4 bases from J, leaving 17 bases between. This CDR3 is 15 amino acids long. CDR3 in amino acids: CSVEAPGIPADTQYF. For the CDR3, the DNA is TGCAGCGTTGAGGCCCCTGGAATCCCGGCAGATACGCAGTATTTT.

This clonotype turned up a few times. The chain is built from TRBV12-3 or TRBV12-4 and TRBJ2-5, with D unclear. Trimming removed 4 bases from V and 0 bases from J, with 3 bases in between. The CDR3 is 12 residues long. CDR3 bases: TGTGCCAGCAGTTCAAACCAAGAGACCCAGTACTTC. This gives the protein CASSSNQETQYF.

The CDR3 coding sequence is TGTGCCAGCAGCCCAAAATGGTGGTCGCGGGAGATGTTAAATGAGCAGTTCTTC. It specifies CASSPKWWSREMLNEQFF. This chain uses TRBV7-9 with TRBJ2-1; 7 positions match TRBD2. The V gene end was trimmed by 5 bases and the J gene end by 7 bases; junction bases not matched to a gene: 20. The CDR3 is 18 amino acids. In germline, CDR1 is SEHNR, CDR2 FQNEAQ (reference sequence). Complete variable domain (other parts from reference TRBV7-9 and TRBJ2-1): DTGVSQNPRHKITKRGQNVTFRCDPISEHNRLYWYRQTLGQGPEFLTYFQNEAQLEKSRLLSDRFSAERPKGSFSTLEIQRTEQGDSAMYLCASSPKWWSREMLNEQFFGPGTRLTVL.

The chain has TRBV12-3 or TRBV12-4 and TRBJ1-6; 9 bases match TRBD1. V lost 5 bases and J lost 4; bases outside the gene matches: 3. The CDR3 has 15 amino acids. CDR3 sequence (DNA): TGTGCCAGCAGTACGGGACAGGGTTATAATTCACCCCTCCACTTT. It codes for CASSTGQGYNSPLHF.

The CDR3: CASSHRDRGGETQYF. In nucleotides, the CDR3 is TGTGCCAGCAGTCACCGGGACAGGGGTGGGGAGACCCAGTACTTC. The V gene is TRBV12-3 or TRBV12-4, the J gene TRBJ2-5, with TRBD1 matching 10 bases. This CDR3 comprises 15 residues. With 5 bases clipped from V and 5 bases from J, the junction kept 8 bases outside the gene matches.

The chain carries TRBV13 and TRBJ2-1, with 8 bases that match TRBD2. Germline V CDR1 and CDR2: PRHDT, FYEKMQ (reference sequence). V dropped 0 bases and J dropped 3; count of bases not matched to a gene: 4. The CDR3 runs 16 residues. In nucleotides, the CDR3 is TGTGCCAGCAGCTTAGGGACTAGCGATGTCTACAATGAGCAGTTCTTC. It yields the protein CASSLGTSDVYNEQFF.

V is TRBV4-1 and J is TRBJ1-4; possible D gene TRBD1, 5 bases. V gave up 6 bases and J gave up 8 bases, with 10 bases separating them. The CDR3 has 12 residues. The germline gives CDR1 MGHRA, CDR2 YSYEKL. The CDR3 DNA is TGCGCCAGCAGGTCCGGGGCCGAAAAACTGTTTTTT. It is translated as CASRSGAEKLFF.

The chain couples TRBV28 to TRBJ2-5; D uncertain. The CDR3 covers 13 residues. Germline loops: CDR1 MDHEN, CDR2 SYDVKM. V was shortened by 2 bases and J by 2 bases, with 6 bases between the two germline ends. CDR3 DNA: TGTGCCAGCAGTTTAATACAGCAAGAGACCCAGTACTTC. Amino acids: CASSLIQQETQYF.

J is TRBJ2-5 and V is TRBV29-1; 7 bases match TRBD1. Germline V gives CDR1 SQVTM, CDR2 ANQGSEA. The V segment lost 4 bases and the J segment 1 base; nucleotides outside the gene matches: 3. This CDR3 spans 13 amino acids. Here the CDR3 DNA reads TGCAGCGTTGGGGACAGTCTCCAAGAGACCCAGTACTTC. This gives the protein CSVGDSLQETQYF.

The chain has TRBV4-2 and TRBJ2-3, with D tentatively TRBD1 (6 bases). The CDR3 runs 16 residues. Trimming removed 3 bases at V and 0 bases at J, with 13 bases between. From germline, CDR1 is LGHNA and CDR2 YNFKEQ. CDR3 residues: CASSQAVGASTDTQYF. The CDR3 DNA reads TGTGCCAGCAGCCAGGCGGTGGGGGCAAGCACAGATACGCAGTATTTT.

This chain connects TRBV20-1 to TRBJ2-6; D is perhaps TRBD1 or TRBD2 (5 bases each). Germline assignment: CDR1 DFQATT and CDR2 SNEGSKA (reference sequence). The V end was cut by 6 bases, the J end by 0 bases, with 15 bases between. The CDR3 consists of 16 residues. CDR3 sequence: CSASEGPSSGANVLTF. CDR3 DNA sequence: TGCAGTGCCTCTGAGGGACCTAGCTCTGGGGCCAACGTCCTGACTTTC.

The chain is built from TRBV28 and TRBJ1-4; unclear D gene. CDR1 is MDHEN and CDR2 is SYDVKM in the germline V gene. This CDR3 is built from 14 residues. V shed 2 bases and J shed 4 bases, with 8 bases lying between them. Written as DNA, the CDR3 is TGTGCCAGCAGTTTAGACGGAATTAATGAAAAACTGTTTTTT. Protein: CASSLDGINEKLFF.